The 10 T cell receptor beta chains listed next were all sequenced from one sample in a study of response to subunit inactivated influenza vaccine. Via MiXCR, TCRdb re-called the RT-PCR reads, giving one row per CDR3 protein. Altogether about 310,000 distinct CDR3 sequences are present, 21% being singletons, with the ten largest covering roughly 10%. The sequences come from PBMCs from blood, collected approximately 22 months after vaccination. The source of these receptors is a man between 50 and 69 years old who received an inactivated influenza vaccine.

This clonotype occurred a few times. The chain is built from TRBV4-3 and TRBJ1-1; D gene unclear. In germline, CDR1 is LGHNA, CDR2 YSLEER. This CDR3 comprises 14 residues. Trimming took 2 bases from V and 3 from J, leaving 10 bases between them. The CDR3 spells CASSQWGGDTEAFF. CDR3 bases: TGCGCCAGCAGCCAATGGGGTGGGGACACTGAAGCTTTCTTT.

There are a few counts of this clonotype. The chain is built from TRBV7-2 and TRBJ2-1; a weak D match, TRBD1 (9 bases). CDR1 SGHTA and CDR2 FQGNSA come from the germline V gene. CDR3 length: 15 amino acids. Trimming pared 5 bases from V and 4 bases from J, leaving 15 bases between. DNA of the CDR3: TGTGCCAGCAGCCTTAGCGGGACAGGGTACAATGAGCAGTTCTTC. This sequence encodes CASSLSGTGYNEQFF.

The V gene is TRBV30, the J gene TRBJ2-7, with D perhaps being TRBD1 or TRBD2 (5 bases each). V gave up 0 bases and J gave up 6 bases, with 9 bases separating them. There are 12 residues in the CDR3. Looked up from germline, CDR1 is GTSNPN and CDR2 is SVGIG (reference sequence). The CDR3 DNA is TGTGCCTGGAGTGTACCGGGGCTCGAGCAGTACTTC. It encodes CAWSVPGLEQYF.

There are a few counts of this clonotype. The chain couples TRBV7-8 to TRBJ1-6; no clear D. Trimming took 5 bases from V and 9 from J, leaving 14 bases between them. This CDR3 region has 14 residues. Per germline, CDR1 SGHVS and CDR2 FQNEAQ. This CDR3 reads CASSLVTLTSPLHF. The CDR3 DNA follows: TGTGCCAGCAGCCTCGTGACATTAACTTCACCCCTCCACTTT.

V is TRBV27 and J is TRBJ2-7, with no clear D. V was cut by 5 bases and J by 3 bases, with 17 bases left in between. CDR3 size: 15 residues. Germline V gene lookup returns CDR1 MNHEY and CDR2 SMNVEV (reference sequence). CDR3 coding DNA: TGTGCCAGCAGTCCTTCAGCACCCCCGAACTACGAGCAGTACTTC. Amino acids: CASSPSAPPNYEQYF.

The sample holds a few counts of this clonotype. In DNA, the CDR3 is TGTGCCAGCAGCTCTTTACCATCCAGCAATCAGCCCCAGCATTTT. Residues: CASSSLPSSNQPQHF. The V and J genes are TRBV6-1 and TRBJ1-5, with D unresolved. The CDR3 is made up of 15 amino acids. Germline V lookup: CDR1 MNHNS, CDR2 SASEGT. Trimming shortened V by 6 bases and J by 1 base, and 13 bases separated the two germline ends.

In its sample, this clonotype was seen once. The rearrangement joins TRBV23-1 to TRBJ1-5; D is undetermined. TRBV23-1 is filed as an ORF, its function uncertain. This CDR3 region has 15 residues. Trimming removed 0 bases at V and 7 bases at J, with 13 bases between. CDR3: CASSQSDLSPQPQHF. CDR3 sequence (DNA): TGCGCCAGCAGTCAATCGGACCTATCCCCACAGCCCCAGCATTTT.

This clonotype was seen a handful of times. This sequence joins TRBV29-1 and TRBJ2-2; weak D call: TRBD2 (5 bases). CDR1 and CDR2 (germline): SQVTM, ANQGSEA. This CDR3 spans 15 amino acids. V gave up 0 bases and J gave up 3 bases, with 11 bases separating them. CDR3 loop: CSVEEPSTHTGELFF. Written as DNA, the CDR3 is TGCAGCGTTGAAGAGCCTAGCACCCACACCGGGGAGCTGTTTTTT.

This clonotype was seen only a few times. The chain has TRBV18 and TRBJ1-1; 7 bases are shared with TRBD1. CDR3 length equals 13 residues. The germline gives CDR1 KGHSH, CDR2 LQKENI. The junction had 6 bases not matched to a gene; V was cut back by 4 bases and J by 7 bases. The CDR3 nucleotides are TGTGCCAGCTCACGGTCCCGGGACAGTGAAGCTTTCTTT. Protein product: CASSRSRDSEAFF.

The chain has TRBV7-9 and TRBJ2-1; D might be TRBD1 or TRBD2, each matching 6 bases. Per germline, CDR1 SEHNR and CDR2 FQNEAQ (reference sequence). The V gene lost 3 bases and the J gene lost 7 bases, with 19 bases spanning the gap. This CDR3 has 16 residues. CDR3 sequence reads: CASSLGAPRGGNEQFF. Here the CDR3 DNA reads TGTGCCAGCAGCTTGGGGGCCCCCAGGGGAGGAAATGAGCAGTTCTTC.